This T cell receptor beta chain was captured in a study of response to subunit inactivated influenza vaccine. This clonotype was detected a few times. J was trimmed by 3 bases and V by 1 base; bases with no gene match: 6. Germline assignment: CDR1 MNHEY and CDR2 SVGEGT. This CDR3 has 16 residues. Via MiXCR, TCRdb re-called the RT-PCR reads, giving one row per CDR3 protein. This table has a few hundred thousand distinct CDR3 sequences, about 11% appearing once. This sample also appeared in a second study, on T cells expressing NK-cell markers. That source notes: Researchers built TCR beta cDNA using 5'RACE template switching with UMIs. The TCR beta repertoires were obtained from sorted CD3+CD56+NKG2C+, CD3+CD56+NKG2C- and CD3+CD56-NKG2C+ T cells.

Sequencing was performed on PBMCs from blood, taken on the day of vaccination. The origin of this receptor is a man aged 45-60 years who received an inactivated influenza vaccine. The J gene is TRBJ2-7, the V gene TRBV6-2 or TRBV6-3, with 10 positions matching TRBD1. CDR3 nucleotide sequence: TGTGCCAGCAGTTACTTGTTGGGACAGGGGAACTACGAGCAGTACTTC. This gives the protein CASSYLLGQGNYEQYF.